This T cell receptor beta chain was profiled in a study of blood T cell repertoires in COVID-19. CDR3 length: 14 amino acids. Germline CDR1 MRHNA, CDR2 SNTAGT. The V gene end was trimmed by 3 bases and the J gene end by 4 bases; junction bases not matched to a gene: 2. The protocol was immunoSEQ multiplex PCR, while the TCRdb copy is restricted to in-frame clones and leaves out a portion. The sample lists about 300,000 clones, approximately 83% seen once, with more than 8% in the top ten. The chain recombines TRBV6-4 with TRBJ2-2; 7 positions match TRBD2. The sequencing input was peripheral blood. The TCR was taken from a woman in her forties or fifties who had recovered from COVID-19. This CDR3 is CASSEAGSTGELFF. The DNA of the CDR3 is TGTGCCAGCAGTGAAGCGGGGAGCACCGGGGAGCTGTTTTTT.